This entry features one T cell receptor (beta chain) sequence. The data are from a study of T cells in localized non-small cell lung cancer. Libraries were prepared by immunoSEQ multiplex PCR; TCRdb keeps only in-frame clonotypes and omits some of them. The data show roughly 20,000 clones, approximately 91% seen once. The CDR3 runs to 18 residues. The junction had 11 bases not matched to a gene; V was cut back by 4 bases and J by 3 bases. The germline V gene has CDR1 ENHRY and CDR2 SYGVKD. This rearrangement joins TRBV10-3 to TRBJ2-3, with TRBD2 matching 12 bases. The receptor comes from a male donor at least 60 years old with stage I lung adenocarcinoma. Sequenced here: peripheral blood, sampled before any cancer treatment. The CDR3: CAISASGTSGPGTDTQYF. The CDR3 DNA reads TGTGCCATCAGTGCTTCCGGGACTAGCGGGCCCGGGACAGATACGCAGTATTTT.